One sample yielded the 3 T cell receptor beta chains listed below, sequenced in a study of blood T cells in healthy people across ages. Then a second PCR, running roughly 7 to 11 cycles, was carried out with a sample-barcoded 5' primer and a J-beta primer mix. TCRdb fed the 5' RACE reads into MiXCR, producing one record per CDR3 protein. The sample comprises under 2,000,000 distinct CDR3 sequences, 40% to 55% of which are singletons, and less than 2.5% rests with the top ten. Specimen: blood. Receptors were obtained from a middle-aged woman in good health.

The chain joins TRBV10-3 to TRBJ1-1, with 10 bases matching TRBD1. With V trimmed by 11 bases and J by 3 bases, 6 bases remained unmatched. Germline V gene sequence: CDR1 ENHRY, CDR2 SYGVKD. The CDR3 length is 13 residues. The CDR3 is CAGGGTGDTEAFF. Here the CDR3 DNA reads TGTGCCGGGGGGGGGACAGGGGACACTGAAGCTTTCTTT.

This chain uses TRBV19 with TRBJ2-5; D unresolved. The ends were cut back, 1 base at V and 0 bases at J, with 6 bases in the middle. This CDR3 has 14 amino acids. Germline V gives CDR1 LNHDA, CDR2 SQIVND (reference sequence). The CDR3 region is CASSIAQDQETQYF. The CDR3, as DNA: TGTGCCAGTAGTATAGCCCAAGACCAAGAGACCCAGTACTTC. Full variable domain (missing parts from reference TRBV19 and TRBJ2-5): DGGITQSPKYLFRKEGQNVTLSCEQNLNHDAMYWYRQDPGQGLRLIYYSQIVNDFQKGDIAEGYSVSREKKESFPLTVTSAQKNPTAFYLCASSIAQDQETQYFGPGTRLLVL.

V usage is TRBV6-5 and J usage is TRBJ2-5; 9 nucleotides agree with TRBD2. The CDR3 contains 16 residues. The V gene's germline CDR1 is MNHEY and CDR2 SVGAGI. V was clipped by 2 bases and J by 3 bases; unmatched bases: 7. The CDR3 sequence: CASSYLRGGAEETQYF. DNA for the CDR3: TGTGCCAGCAGTTACCTGCGGGGGGGGGCCGAAGAGACCCAGTACTTC.